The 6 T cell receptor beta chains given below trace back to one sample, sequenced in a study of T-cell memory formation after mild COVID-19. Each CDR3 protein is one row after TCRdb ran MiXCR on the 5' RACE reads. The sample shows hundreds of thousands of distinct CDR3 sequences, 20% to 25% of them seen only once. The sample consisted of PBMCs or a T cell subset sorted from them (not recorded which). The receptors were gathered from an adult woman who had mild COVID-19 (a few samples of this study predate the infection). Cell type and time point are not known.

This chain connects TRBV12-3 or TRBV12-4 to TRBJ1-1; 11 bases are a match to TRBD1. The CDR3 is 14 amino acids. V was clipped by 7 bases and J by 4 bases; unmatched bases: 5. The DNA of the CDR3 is TGTGCCAGCAAGGGGGGACAGGGGGTCACTGAAGCTTTCTTT. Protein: CASKGGQGVTEAFF.

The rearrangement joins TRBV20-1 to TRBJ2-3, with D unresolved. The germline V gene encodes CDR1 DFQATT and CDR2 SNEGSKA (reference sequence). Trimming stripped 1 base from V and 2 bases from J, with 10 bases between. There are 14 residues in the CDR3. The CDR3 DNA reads TGCAGTGCTAGAGGGGTTGATTACACAGATACGCAGTATTTT. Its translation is CSARGVDYTDTQYF.

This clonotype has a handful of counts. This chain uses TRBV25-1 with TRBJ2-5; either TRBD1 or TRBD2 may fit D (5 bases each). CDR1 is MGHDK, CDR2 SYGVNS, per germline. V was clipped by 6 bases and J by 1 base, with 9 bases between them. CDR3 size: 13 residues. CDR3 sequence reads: CASRGEGQETQYF. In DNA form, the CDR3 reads TGTGCCAGCAGGGGGGAAGGCCAAGAGACCCAGTACTTC. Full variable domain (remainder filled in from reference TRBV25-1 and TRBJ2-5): EADIYQTPRYLVIGTGKKITLECSQTMGHDKMYWYQQDPGMELHLIHYSYGVNSTEKGDLSSESTVSRIRTEHFPLTLESARPSHTSQYLCASRGEGQETQYFGPGTRLLVL.

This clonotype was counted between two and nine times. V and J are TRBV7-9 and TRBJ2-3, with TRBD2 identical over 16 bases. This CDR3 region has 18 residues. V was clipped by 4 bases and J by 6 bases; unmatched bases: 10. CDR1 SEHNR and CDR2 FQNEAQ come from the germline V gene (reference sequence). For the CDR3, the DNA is TGTGCCAGCAGCTCTCCTCCGGGACTAGCGGGGGGGCTGGATACGCAGTATTTT. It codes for CASSSPPGLAGGLDTQYF.

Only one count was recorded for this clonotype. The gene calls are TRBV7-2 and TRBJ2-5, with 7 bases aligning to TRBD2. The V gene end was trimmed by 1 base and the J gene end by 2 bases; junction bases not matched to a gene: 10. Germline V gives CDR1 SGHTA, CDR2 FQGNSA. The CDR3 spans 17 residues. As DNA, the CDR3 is TGTGCCAGCAGCTTAGTCTGGGATAGCGGGCTTCAAGAGACCCAGTACTTC. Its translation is CASSLVWDSGLQETQYF.

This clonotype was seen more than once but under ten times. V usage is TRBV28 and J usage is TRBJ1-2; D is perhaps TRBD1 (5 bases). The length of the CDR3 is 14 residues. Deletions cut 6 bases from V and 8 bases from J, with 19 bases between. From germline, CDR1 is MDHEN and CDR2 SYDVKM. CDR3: CASSDPGTPYGYTF. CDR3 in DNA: TGTGCCAGCAGCGACCCAGGGACTCCCTACGGCTACACCTTC.